There are many counts of the clone carrying this T cell receptor (beta chain). Its antigen is undetermined. CDR3 length: 18 amino acids. The V gene lost 6 bases and the J gene lost 3 bases, with 29 bases spanning the gap. Germline values: CDR1 DFQATT, CDR2 SNEGSKA (reference sequence). This sample is drawn from a study of Graves' ophthalmopathy and Graves' hyperthyroidism. Amplification targeted the TCR beta CDR3 regions, with RNA transcripts as the source material. Following a first-round RT-PCR that used HTBI primers, a second-round multiplex PCR was carried out. TCRdb processed the multiplex PCR reads anew with MiXCR; each CDR3 protein has one entry. The table shows about 410,000 distinct CDR3 sequences, with approximately 20% occurring only once. Study conclusions and caveats: A classifier, a 13-signature model, separated ophthalmopathy from stable hyperthyroidism with nearly 90% sensitivity and 81.08% specificity. Blood also contained most of the expanded thyroid clonotypes above 0.001 frequency. Its predictions of ophthalmopathy progression gave the model 65% to 71% sensitivity and almost 75% specificity.

Sequencing was performed on peripheral blood. The sequence came from a woman aged 18-30 years with Graves' ophthalmopathy. The chain uses TRBV20-1 and TRBJ2-5; possibly TRBD1 for D (6 bases). CDR3 DNA sequence: TGCAGTGCAATTCTCCCCATCCCAAACGGACAGTGGGAAGAGACCCAGTACTTC. Protein sequence: CSAILPIPNGQWEETQYF.